A selection of T cell receptor beta chains follows, all from one sample in a study of blood T cells in healthy people across ages. TCRdb used MiXCR to reprocess the 5' RACE reads, holding one entry per CDR3 protein. The sample lists roughly 800,000 distinct CDR3 sequences, around 34% seen once, with 10% to 15% in the top ten. Sequencing was done on a sample of blood. Receptors were obtained from a man aged 18 to 35 in good health. CDR3s include the opening cysteine and the closing phenylalanine or tryptophan. The order of the fields is CDR3 protein, V gene.

CASRVLAGGRYEQYF TRBV6-2/TRBV6-3
CASSPGGTALNSNQPQHF TRBV7-2
CASSVVWEDYGYTF TRBV5-5
CASSKGDSQETQYF TRBV6-2/TRBV6-3
CASSLSGRTNYGYTF TRBV7-2
CSARDLGGTTYEQYF TRBV20-1
CASSSTAGGIDDTQYF TRBV12-3/TRBV12-4
CASSYSGGGKPNEQFF TRBV6-5
CASTDCSSTDTQYF TRBV2
CASTPAGISYGYTF TRBV6-5
CASSGDGDSGNTIYF TRBV9
CSARAIPTDTQYF TRBV20-1
CASSLEGLTDTQYF TRBV11-2
CASSQVWPAGTSSDEQFF TRBV4-1
CASSLGTGTENNEQFF TRBV18
CASSLGVLYGCTF TRBV5-1
CASTPSGTDTQYF TRBV6-2/TRBV6-3
CASSEASGQHNEQFF TRBV3-1
CASSSPAFGGGTNTGELFF TRBV5-1
CASQTSRGLNTIYF TRBV6-1
CASSLETGSSYNEQYF TRBV5-1
CASSLHRSGANEQFF TRBV4-2
CASSVGERGHTGELFF TRBV9
CASMDPGYGYTF TRBV27
CASSLTDRGPYNEQYF TRBV7-2
CSVVHRGLETQYF TRBV29-1
CSVEEGELNTEAFF TRBV29-1
CASRESQGGSIEQFF TRBV6-1
CASSPSSTGGNSPLHF TRBV18
CASKIRGRSKNIQYF TRBV27
CASGGGRGQFF TRBV30
CASSAPGQNYGYTF TRBV7-2
CSAFLGDEQYF TRBV20-1
CASSLWQGGSYEQYF TRBV12-3/TRBV12-4
CASWASSYNSPLHF TRBV6-5
CANSHSGHSYNEQFF TRBV4-3
CASSQDWQGSRSPLHF TRBV4-2
CASIVGANTEAFF TRBV28
CAGSSGTEAYEQYF TRBV6-2/TRBV6-3
CASSLQGSGSPLHF TRBV28
CASSDDSRADTQYF TRBV6-2/TRBV6-3